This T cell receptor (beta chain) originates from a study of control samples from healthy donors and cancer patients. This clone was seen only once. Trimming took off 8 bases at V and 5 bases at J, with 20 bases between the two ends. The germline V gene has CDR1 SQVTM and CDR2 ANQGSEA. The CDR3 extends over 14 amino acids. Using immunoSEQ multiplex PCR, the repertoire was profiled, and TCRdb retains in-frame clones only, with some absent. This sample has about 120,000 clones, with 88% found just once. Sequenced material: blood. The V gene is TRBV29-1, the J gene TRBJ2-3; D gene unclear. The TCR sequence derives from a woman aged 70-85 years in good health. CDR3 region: CSSARLLDGDTQYF. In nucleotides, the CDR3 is TGCAGCTCCGCGAGGCTCCTGGACGGAGATACGCAGTATTTT.